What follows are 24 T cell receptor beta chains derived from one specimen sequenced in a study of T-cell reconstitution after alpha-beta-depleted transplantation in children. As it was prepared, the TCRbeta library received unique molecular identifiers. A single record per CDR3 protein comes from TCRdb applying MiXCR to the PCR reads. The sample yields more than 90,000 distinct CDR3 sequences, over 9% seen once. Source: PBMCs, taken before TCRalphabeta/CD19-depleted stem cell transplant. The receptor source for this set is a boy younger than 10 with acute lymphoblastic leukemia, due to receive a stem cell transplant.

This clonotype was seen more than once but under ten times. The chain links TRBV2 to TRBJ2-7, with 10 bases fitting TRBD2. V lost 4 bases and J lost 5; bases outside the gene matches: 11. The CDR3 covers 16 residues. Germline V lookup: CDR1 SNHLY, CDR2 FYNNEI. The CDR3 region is CASSVPLAGRVHEQYF. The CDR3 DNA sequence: TGTGCCAGCAGTGTCCCACTAGCGGGAAGGGTCCACGAGCAGTACTTC.

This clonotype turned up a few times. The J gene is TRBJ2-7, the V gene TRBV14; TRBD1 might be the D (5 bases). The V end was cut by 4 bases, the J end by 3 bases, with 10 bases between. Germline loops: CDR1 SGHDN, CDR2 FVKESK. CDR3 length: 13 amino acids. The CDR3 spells CASSRSGIYEQYF. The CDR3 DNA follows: TGTGCCAGCAGCCGGTCAGGGATCTACGAGCAGTACTTC.

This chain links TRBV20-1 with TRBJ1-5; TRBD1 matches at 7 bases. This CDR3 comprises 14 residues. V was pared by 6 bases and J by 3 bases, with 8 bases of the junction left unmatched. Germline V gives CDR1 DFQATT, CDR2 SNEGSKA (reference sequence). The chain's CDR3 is CSATTGFDNQPQHF. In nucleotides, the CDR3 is TGCAGTGCCACGACAGGGTTCGACAATCAGCCCCAGCATTTT.

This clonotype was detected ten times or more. The CDR3 spells CASSLRGATGTSGSAGTGELFF. The CDR3 DNA sequence: TGTGCCAGCAGCTTAAGAGGAGCTACCGGGACTAGCGGGAGTGCGGGCACCGGGGAGCTGTTTTTT. This sequence joins TRBV7-3 and TRBJ2-2; 14 nucleotides agree with TRBD2. Germline CDR1 is SGHTA and CDR2 is FQGTGA. Trimming cost V 1 base and J 4 bases; bases outside gene matches: 17. The CDR3 contains 22 residues.

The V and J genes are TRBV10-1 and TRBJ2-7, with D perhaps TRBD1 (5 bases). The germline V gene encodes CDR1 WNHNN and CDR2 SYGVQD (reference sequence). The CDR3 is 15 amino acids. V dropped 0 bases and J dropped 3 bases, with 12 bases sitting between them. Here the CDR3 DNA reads TGCGCCAGCAGTGAGTCGACAGAGCGAAGCTACGAGCAGTACTTC. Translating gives CASSESTERSYEQYF.

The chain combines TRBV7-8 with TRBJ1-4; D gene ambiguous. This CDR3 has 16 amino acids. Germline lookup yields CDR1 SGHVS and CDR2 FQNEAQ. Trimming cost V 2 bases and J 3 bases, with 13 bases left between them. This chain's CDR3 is CASSLREWGANEKLFF. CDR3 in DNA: TGTGCCAGCAGCTTAAGGGAGTGGGGAGCTAATGAAAAACTGTTTTTT.

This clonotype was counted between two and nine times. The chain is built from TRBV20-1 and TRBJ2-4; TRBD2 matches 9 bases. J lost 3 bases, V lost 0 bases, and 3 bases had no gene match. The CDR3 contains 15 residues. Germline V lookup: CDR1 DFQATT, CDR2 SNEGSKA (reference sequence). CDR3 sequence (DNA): TGCAGTGCTAGAGAGACTAGCGGAAACAAAAACATTCAGTACTTC. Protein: CSARETSGNKNIQYF.

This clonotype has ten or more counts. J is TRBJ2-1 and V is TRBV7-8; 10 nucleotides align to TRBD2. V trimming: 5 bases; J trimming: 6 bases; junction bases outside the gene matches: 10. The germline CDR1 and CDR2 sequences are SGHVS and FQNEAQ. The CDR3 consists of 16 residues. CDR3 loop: CASSPLAGVLANEQFF. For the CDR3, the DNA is TGTGCCAGCAGCCCGCTAGCGGGAGTCCTGGCCAATGAGCAGTTCTTC. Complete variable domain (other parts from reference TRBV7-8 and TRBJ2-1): GAGVSQSPRYKVAKRGQDVALRCDPISGHVSLFWYQQALGQGPEFLTYFQNEAQLDKSGLPSDRFFAERPEGSVSTLKIQRTQQEDSAVYLCASSPLAGVLANEQFFGPGTRLTVL.

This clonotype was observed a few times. DNA of the CDR3: TGCAGTGCTAGACCCCTCGCGGGAGGTACCAATGAGCAGTTCTTC. Protein product: CSARPLAGGTNEQFF. The chain uses TRBV20-1 and TRBJ2-1; 8 nucleotides agree with TRBD2. CDR3 length: 15 amino acids. With V trimmed by 2 bases and J by 6 bases, 9 bases remained unmatched. Germline loops: CDR1 DFQATT, CDR2 SNEGSKA (reference sequence).

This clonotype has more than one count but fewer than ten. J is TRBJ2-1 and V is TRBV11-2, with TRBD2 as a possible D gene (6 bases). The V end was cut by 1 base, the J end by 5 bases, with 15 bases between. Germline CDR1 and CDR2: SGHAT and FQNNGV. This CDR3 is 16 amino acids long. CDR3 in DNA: TGTGCCAGCAGCTTAGGAAGGCTAGCGTTCGACAATGAGCAGTTCTTC. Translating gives CASSLGRLAFDNEQFF. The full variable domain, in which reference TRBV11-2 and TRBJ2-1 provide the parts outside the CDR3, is EAGVAQSPRYKIIEKRQSVAFWCNPISGHATLYWYQQILGQGPKLLIQFQNNGVVDDSQLPKDRFSAERLKGVDSTLKIQPAKLEDSAVYLCASSLGRLAFDNEQFFGPGTRLTVL.

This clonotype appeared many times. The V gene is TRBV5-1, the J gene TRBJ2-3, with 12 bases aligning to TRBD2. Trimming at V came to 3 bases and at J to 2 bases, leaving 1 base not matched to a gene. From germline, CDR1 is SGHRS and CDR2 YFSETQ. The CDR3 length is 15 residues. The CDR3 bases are TGCGCCAGCAGCTGGACTAGCGGGACCACAGATACGCAGTATTTT. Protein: CASSWTSGTTDTQYF.

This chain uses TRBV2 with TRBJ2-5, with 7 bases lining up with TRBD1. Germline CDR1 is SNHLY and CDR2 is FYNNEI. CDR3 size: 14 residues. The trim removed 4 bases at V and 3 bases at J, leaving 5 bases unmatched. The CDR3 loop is CASSAGQLEETQYF. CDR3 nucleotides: TGTGCCAGCAGTGCGGGACAGTTAGAAGAGACCCAGTACTTC.

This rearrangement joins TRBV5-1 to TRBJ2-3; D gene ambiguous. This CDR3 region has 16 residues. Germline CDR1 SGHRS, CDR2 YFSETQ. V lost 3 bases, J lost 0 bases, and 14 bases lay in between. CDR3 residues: CASSSGWSASTDTQYF. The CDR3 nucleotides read TGCGCCAGCAGCTCCGGTTGGAGTGCCAGCACAGATACGCAGTATTTT.

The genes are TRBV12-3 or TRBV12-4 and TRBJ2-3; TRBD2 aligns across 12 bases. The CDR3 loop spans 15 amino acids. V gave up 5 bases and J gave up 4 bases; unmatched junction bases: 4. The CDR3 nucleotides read TGTGCCAGCAGTCGACTAGCGGGAGTTGCAGATACGCAGTATTTT. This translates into CASSRLAGVADTQYF.

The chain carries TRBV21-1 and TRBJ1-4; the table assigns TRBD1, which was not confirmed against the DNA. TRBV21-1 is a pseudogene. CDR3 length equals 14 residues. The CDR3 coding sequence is TGTGCCAGCACTACGGGACAGGGGGGTGAAAAACTGTTTTTT. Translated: CASTTGQGGEKLFF.

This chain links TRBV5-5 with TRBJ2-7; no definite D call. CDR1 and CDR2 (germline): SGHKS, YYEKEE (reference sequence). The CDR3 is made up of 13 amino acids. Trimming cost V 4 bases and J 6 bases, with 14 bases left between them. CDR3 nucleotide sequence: TGTGCCAGCAGCGCTGGCCTCCTCAGCGAGCAGTACTTC. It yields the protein CASSAGLLSEQYF.

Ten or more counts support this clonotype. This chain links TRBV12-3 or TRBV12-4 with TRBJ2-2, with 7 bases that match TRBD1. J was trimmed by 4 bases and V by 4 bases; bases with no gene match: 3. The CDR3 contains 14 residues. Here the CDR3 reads CASSSYRGTGELFF. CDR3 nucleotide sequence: TGTGCCAGCAGTTCCTACAGGGGCACCGGGGAGCTGTTTTTT.

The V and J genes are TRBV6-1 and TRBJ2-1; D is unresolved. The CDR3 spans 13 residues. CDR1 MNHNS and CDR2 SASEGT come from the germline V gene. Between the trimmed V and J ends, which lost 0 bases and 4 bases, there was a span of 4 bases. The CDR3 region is CASSEAEYNEQFF. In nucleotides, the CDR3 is TGTGCCAGCAGTGAAGCTGAGTACAATGAGCAGTTCTTC.

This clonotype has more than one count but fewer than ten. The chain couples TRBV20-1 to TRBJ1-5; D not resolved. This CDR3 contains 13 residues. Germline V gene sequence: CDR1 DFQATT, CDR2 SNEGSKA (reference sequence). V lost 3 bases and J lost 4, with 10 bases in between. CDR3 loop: CSARYDGNQPQHF. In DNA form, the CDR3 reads TGCAGTGCTAGGTACGACGGGAATCAGCCCCAGCATTTT.

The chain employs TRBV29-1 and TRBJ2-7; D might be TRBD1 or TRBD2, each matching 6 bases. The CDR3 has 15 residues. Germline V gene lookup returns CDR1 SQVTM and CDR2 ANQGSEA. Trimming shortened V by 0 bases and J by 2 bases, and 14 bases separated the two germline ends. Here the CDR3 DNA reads TGCAGCGTTGAAGAAGAGAATAGGGGGGCCTACGAGCAGTACTTC. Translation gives CSVEEENRGAYEQYF.

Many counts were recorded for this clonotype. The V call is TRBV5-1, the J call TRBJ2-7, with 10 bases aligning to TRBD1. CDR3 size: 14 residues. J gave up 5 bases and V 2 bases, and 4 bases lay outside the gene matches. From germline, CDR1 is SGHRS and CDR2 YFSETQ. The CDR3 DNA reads TGCGCCAGCAGCTTTGACAGGGGGCAGCACGAGCAGTACTTC. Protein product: CASSFDRGQHEQYF.

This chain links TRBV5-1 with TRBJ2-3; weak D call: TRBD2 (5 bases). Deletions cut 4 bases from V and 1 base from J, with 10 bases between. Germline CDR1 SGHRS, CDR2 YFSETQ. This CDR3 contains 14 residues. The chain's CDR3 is CASSPTGGTDTQYF. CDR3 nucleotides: TGCGCCAGCAGCCCGACCGGGGGCACAGATACGCAGTATTTT. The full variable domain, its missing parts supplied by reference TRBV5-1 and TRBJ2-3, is KAGVTQTPRYLIKTRGQQVTLSCSPISGHRSVSWYQQTPGQGLQFLFEYFSETQRNKGNFPGRFSGRQFSNSRSEMNVSTLELGDSALYLCASSPTGGTDTQYFGPGTRLTVL.

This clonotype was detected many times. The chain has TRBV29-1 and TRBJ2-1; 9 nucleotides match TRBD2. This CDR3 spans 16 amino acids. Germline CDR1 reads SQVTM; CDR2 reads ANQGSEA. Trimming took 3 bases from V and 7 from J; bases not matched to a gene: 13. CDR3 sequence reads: CSVDSLSGSRNNEQFF. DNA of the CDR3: TGCAGCGTTGACTCTCTTAGCGGGAGTAGGAATAATGAGCAGTTCTTC.

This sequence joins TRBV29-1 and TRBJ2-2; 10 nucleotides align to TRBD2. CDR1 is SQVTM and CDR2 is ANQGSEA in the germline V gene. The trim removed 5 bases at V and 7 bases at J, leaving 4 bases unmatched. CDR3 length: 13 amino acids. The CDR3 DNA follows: TGCAGCGTTCGGTGGACTAGCGGCGGGGAGCTGTTTTTT. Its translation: CSVRWTSGGELFF.